The 10 T cell receptor beta chains below come from one sample, sequenced in a study of T cell responses to AZD1222 COVID-19 vaccine. Clones were read by immunoSEQ multiplex PCR, and TCRdb kept only the in-frame ones, dropping some. Counted here are roughly 150,000 clones, approximately 91% occurring once; the ten biggest clones make up around 2%. The sample consisted of peripheral blood, taken on day 0 of AZD1222 vaccination. The receptors stem from an adult in good health.

The chain couples TRBV5-4 to TRBJ2-1, with 9 bases that match TRBD1. The CDR3 runs 15 residues. Germline V CDR1 and CDR2: SGHNT, YYREEE (reference sequence). V was clipped by 3 bases and J by 8 bases; unmatched bases: 9. The CDR3 loop is CASSSRQGDQDEQFF. As DNA, the CDR3 is TGTGCCAGCAGCTCTAGACAGGGGGACCAGGATGAGCAGTTCTTC.

CDR3 protein: CASSSLTRKVNEQFF. As DNA, the CDR3 is TGTGCCAGCAGCTCTTTGACTAGGAAGGTAAATGAGCAGTTCTTC. V is TRBV7-9 and J is TRBJ2-1; a possible D gene is TRBD2 (6 bases). CDR3 length: 15 residues. The germline V gene has CDR1 SEHNR and CDR2 FQNEAQ (reference sequence). V was pared by 4 bases and J by 7 bases, with 17 bases between.

Here the CDR3 reads CASSHRDRGSRNTIYF. CDR3 nucleotides: TGTGCCAGCAGCCATAGAGACAGGGGTTCCCGAAACACCATATATTTT. V and J are TRBV7-2 and TRBJ1-3, with 8 bases lining up with TRBD1. The germline gives CDR1 SGHTA, CDR2 FQGNSA. The CDR3 consists of 16 residues. V was pared by 5 bases and J by 5 bases, with 11 bases of the junction left unmatched.

Written as DNA, the CDR3 is TGCAGCGTCCCCCGCCCGGGGGGAGGGAACACTGAAGCTTTCTTT. Protein product: CSVPRPGGGNTEAFF. The chain links TRBV29-1 to TRBJ1-1; a weak D match, TRBD1 (5 bases). Germline lookup yields CDR1 SQVTM and CDR2 ANQGSEA. There are 15 residues in the CDR3. Trimming took 6 bases from V and 1 from J, leaving 18 bases between them.

This sequence joins TRBV27 and TRBJ1-5, with 7 bases lining up with TRBD1. The J segment lost 0 bases and the V segment lost 6 bases, leaving 17 bases of the junction unmatched. Germline V lookup: CDR1 MNHEY, CDR2 SMNVEV (reference sequence). The CDR3 is made up of 19 amino acids. CDR3 nucleotides: TGTGCCAGCAGCCGAAGGCGGGACAGCTCATCTTATAGCAATCAGCCCCAGCATTTT. It is translated as CASSRRRDSSSYSNQPQHF.

The V and J genes are TRBV6-5 and TRBJ1-2; D unclear. The CDR3 contains 13 residues. Trimming left V 2 bases short and J 4 bases short, with 8 bases between. The V gene's germline CDR1 is MNHEY and CDR2 SVGAGI. CDR3 nucleotides: TGTGCCAGCAGTTACGGCGTGAGCTATGGCTACACCTTC. This translates into CASSYGVSYGYTF.

The chain has TRBV28 and TRBJ2-1; possible D gene TRBD1, 6 bases. V shed 6 bases and J shed 4 bases, with 16 bases lying between them. The CDR3 loop spans 15 amino acids. The germline gives CDR1 MDHEN, CDR2 SYDVKM. The CDR3 nucleotides read TGTGCCAGCAGATCAGGACAGATAGTATACAATGAGCAGTTCTTC. It translates to CASRSGQIVYNEQFF. The whole variable domain, remainder taken from reference TRBV28 and TRBJ2-1, is DVKVTQSSRYLVKRTGEKVFLECVQDMDHENMFWYRQDPGLGLRLIYFSYDVKMKEKGDIPEGYSVSREKKERFSLILESASTNQTSMYLCASRSGQIVYNEQFFGPGTRLTVL.

This clone occurred once. This sequence joins TRBV27 and TRBJ2-1; 10 positions match TRBD1. CDR3 length: 19 amino acids. Germline CDR1 is MNHEY and CDR2 is SMNVEV (reference sequence). The ends lost 6 bases at V and 6 bases at J; junction bases unmatched: 20. CDR3 in amino acids: CASSPSGTGVGGRFNEQFF. CDR3 nucleotides: TGTGCCAGCAGCCCCTCCGGGACAGGGGTCGGGGGTCGGTTCAATGAGCAGTTCTTC.

This rearrangement joins TRBV15 to TRBJ2-1; the D gene is possibly TRBD1 (5 bases). The CDR3 loop spans 14 amino acids. V shed 8 bases and J shed 4 bases, with 15 bases lying between them. The germline V gene has CDR1 LNHNV and CDR2 YYDKDF (reference sequence). Written as DNA, the CDR3 is TGTGCCACCCAGCAGGGTACATCATACAATGAGCAGTTCTTC. Protein product: CATQQGTSYNEQFF.

This chain links TRBV10-3 with TRBJ2-7, with 11 nucleotides matching TRBD2. This CDR3 region has 16 residues. Germline CDR1 is ENHRY and CDR2 is SYGVKD. J gave up 4 bases and V 2 bases, and 7 bases lay outside the gene matches. The CDR3 nucleotides read TGTGCCATCAGTGAGGGGGCCACTAGCGGGAGATACGAGCAGTACTTC. Translating gives CAISEGATSGRYEQYF.